The present TCR beta chain was sequenced within a study of PD-1 blockade in classical Hodgkin lymphoma. Findings and limits, study-wide: Significant TCR diversity gains by C4D1 occurred in CD4+ but not CD8+ cells. Relative to healthy donors, newly diagnosed patients reportedly had lower baseline TCR diversity, which was reported as lower still in relapsed/refractory patients. Patients with a complete response exhibited baseline diversity comparable to newly diagnosed patients.

Germline V lookup: CDR1 SNHLY, CDR2 FYNNEI. CDR3 length: 14 amino acids. V lost 6 bases, J lost 0 bases, and 4 bases stayed unmatched. On this clone itself: The antigen is unknown.

Sequencing used immunoSEQ multiplex PCR; TCRdb keeps in-frame clones, though not all of them. The data contain roughly 13,000 clones, 70% to 85% of them singletons. The time point denotes: cycle 4 day 1 (C4D1), after less than 7 weeks of nivolumab. Every patient relapsed after autologous stem cell transplantation, and brentuximab vedotin exposure varied. Starting with thawed PBMCs, CD4+ T cells were purified by magnetic negative selection. This receptor was identified in a human donor with classical Hodgkin lymphoma. V is TRBV2 and J is TRBJ1-1, with TRBD1 matching 7 bases. Sequencing was performed on CD4+ T cells from blood, taken before the fourth cycle of nivolumab. The CDR3 nucleotides are TGTGCCAGCAGGCTCGACAGGGTGAACACTGAAGCTTTCTTT. This gives the protein CASRLDRVNTEAFF.